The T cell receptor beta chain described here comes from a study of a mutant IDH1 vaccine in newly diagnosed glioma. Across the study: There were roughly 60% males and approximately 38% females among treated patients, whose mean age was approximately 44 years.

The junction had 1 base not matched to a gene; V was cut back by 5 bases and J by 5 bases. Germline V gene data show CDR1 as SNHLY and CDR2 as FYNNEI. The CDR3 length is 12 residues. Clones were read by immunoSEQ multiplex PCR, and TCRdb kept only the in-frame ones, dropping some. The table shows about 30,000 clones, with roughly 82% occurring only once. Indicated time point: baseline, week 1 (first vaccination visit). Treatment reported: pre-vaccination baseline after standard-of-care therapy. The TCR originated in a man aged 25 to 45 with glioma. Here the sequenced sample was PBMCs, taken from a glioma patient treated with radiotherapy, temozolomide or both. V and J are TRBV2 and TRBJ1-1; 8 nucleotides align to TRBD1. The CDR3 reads CASSTGGTEAFF. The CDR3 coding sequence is TGTGCCAGCAGTACAGGGGGAACTGAAGCTTTCTTT.